The T cell receptor (beta chain) under discussion was sequenced for a study of CD8 T cells in Susac syndrome. Study findings and constraints: As the study acknowledged, the number of individuals in its TCR sequencing and HLA analysis was relatively small.

Points on this clonotype: Antigen unknown.

Trimming shortened V by 4 bases and J by 2 bases, and 14 bases separated the two germline ends. The CDR3 contains 15 residues. The authors reverse transcribed 0.5 to 1 ug RNA with random hexamers. Amplification of TCR beta CDR3 used immunoSEQ multiplex PCR across 54 Vbeta and 13 Jbeta. TCRdb recomputed calls from the immunoSEQ multiplex PCR reads with MiXCR, one row per CDR3 protein. This table holds about 130,000 distinct CDR3 sequences, 90% to 95% found once. Peripheral blood CD8+ and CD4+ T cells were profiled by TCR beta sequencing. The sequencing sample was made of CD8+ T cells from PBMCs. The source of this sequence is a human donor with multiple sclerosis. The chain has TRBV12-3 or TRBV12-4 and TRBJ1-1; D gene ambiguous. DNA for the CDR3: TGTGCCAGCAGTTCCTTAAATACTGGCAACACTGAAGCTTTCTTT. Translating it yields CASSSLNTGNTEAFF.